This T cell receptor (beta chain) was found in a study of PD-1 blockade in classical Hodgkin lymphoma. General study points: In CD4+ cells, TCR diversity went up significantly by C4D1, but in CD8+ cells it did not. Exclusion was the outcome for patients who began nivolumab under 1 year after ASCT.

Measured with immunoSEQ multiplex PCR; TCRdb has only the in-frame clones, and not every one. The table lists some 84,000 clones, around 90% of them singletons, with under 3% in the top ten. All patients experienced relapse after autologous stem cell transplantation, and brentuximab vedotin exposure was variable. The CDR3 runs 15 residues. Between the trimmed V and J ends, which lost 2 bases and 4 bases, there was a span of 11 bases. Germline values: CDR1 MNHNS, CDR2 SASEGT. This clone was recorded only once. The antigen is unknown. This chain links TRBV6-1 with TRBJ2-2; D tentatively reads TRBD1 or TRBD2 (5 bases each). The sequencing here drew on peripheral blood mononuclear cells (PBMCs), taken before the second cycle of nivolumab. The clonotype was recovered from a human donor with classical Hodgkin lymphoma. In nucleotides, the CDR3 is TGTGCCAGCAGTGAATTGGGGGTTTTCACCGGGGAGCTGTTTTTT. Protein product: CASSELGVFTGELFF.